This paragraph covers one T cell receptor beta chain sequence. This was the immunoSEQ v3 assay. Sequencing depth was 1.9 million or so read pairs for survey level, roughly 4.5-6.5 million for deep. Using immunoSEQ multiplex PCR, the repertoire was profiled, and TCRdb retains in-frame clones only, with some absent. The profile covers 15,000 to 20,000 clones, with about 83% appearing a single time and under 2.5% taken by the ten largest. This entry belongs to a study of TIL therapy for anti-PD-1-resistant metastatic lung cancer. Trimming stripped 2 bases from V and 2 bases from J, with 10 bases between. The CDR3 contains 14 residues. Germline loops: CDR1 MGHDK, CDR2 SYGVNS. Specified time point: pre-treatment sample, taken before nivolumab and TIL therapy.

The gene calls are TRBV25-1 and TRBJ2-7; unclear D gene. The material was blood, obtained at baseline. The sequence was obtained from a person aged 25-80 years with non-small cell lung cancer. CDR3 sequence reads: CASSEGWDTYEQYF. CDR3 DNA: TGTGCCAGCAGTGAAGGGTGGGATACCTACGAGCAGTACTTC.